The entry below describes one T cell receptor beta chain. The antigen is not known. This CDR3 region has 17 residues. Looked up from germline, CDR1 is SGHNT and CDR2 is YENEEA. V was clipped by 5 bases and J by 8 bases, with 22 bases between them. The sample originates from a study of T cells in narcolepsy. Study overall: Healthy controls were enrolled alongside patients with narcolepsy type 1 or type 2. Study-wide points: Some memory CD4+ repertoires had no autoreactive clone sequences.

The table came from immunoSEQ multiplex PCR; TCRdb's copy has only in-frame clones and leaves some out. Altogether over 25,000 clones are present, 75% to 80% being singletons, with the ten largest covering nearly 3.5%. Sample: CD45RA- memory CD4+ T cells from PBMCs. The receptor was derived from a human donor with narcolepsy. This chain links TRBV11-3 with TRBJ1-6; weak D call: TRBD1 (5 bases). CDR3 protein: CASSPRRGGSLDSPLHF. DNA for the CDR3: TGTGCCAGCAGCCCGCGCCGGGGCGGATCACTAGATTCACCCCTCCACTTT. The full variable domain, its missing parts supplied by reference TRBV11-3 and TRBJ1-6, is EAGVVQSPRYKIIEKKQPVAFWCNPISGHNTLYWYLQNLGQGPELLIRYENEEAVDDSQLPKDRFSAERLKGVDSTLKIQPAELGDSAVYLCASSPRRGGSLDSPLHFGNGTRLTVT.